This T cell receptor beta chain was obtained from a study of cytomegalovirus exposure and HLA in healthy donors (dated by TCRdb to about 2017). A note on the overall study: According to an earlier analysis of a few hundred of the donors, about 179 million T cells yielded over 100 million unique TCR beta sequences and around 280 Gb of sequence data. The genetic ancestry cluster associated with self-reported Caucasian donors included 65% to 90% of the 350 to 500 genotyped donors. Every discovery cohort repertoire had been produced on one sequencing platform. To predict cytomegalovirus infection status, the study brought together high-throughput TCR immunosequencing, statistical association of individual TCRs with disease status, and machine learning. Approximately 300 gigabases of sequencing data and approximately 91 million unique TCR sequences made up an early release that covered approximately 700 HLA-typed donors. Along with the approximately 650-subject first cohort, a separate validation cohort of 120 different subjects was used. An earlier analysis of approximately 580 of the donors used high-throughput TCR beta sequencing to judge whether each TCR beta V gene segment behaved as functional or pseudogenic. Because of strong linkage in the cohort, roughly five DR-DQ haplotypes were treated as single units for association and clustering. Typing coverage varied by locus: about 620-630 donors for A, B, C, DRB1 and DQB1; roughly 560 for DQA1; more than 600 for DPA1; fewer than 480 for DPB1. To study patterns of TCR occurrence, a later analysis re-analyzed previously published TCR beta repertoires from more than 550 donors and added high-resolution HLA genotyping. Donor age, sex, ethnicity and CMV serostatus were compiled together with the repertoire data. On average, about 240,000 unique TCR beta nucleotide sequences were sequenced per donor among 300 to 500 genotyped donors of the cohort, with around 19% of those sequences being non-productive. HLA typing covered class I and class II loci at four-digit resolution. A later genetic analysis used genome-wide SNP genotypes for about 60% of the roughly 670 donors, treating that subset as a discovery cohort. Using immunosequencing, the study profiled T cell repertoires from around 670 subjects and related those repertoires to cytomegalovirus serostatus. In the later analysis, no new phenotypic data were used to find candidate immune exposures; instead, reliance was placed on TCR beta sequences and their occurrence across donors. The study aimed to test whether cataloging public T cell receptors could reveal signatures of past pathogen exposure.

A note on this clone: What antigen it recognizes has not been identified. Base qualities are not at hand, and no much larger clone is one base apart.

The paper as a whole reports these results and caveats: According to a later analysis, TCR association rates differed among HLA loci, with DRB1 alleles showing the most associated TCRs and HLA-C alleles showing the fewest. Because HLA typing was missing for some donors at each locus, association tests included only the typed subset. Most CMV-associated TCR beta chains appeared to be HLA-restricted in a later analysis, and the HLA associations seemed to be driven largely by CMV exposure. Several of the top co-occurrence clusters appeared to be linked to parvovirus B19, influenza, CMV and Epstein-Barr virus, according to a later analysis. A cluster of highly shared sequence variants was judged likely to be a technical artifact of the sequencing pipeline. V-gene and J-gene trimming of TCR beta chains was associated with a missense DCLRE1C variant in a later genetic analysis, and the association was replicated in an independent cohort. The earlier analysis of about 600 of the donors excluded some 15 rarely observed V segments, including chromosome 9 orphons, because counts were too low. Presence/absence analyses assumed roughly uniform sequencing depth across donors, an assumption that may not hold. A further reported finding was that TCR beta sequences accurately predicted the HLA-A and HLA-B alleles for most subjects in the first cohort. Immune exposure information for the cohort was limited to CMV serostatus. While some public TCRs were present in many individuals, most TCR sequences turned up only very rarely across donors. When HLA alleles, especially DR and DQ, strongly co-occurred, attributing TCR associations to individual alleles was difficult. In an earlier analysis of 450 to 750 of the donors, most TCR beta V segments appeared in productive rearrangements about 90% or about 30% of the time, broadly matching IMGT annotations. Cytomegalovirus status was reported to be diagnosed by the classifier with high specificity and sensitivity in both the original and validation cohorts. According to a later genetic analysis, donors in an Asian-associated ancestry cluster had fewer N-insertions in productive TCRs than the approximately 630-donor mean. Three of the identified cytomegalovirus-associated TCR beta chains were confirmed in vitro to be specific for cytomegalovirus antigens. Correlated functional status among segregating V segments might be attributable to linkage disequilibrium, but an unknown experimental factor could not be ruled out. The study listed 150 to 200 TCR beta chains as associated with cytomegalovirus. The authors suggested that the approach could potentially be generalized to other disease states and immunological phenotypes. The cohort was sequenced for TCR beta chains only, and without alpha or paired-chain data the features that could be detected were limited. Some IMGT-functional V segments, including TRBV6-2 and TRBV6-3, could not be distinguished by the 87-base-pair reads and were therefore excluded. In a later analysis, HLA-associated TCR beta chains showed more clonal expansion and lower generation probabilities than non-associated chains that were equally common. Specific HLA alleles were associated with 15,000 to 20,000 TCR beta sequences at a false discovery rate of 0.05 in a later analysis.

The cohort consisted of some 730 healthy bone marrow donors. All cohort members were sampled while nominally healthy, although unrecorded immune exposures were likely present. The donor was CMV seronegative and was included in the group of a few hundred seronegative cohort members. A peripheral blood sample was provided by each donor, and peripheral blood mononuclear cells were used for TCR beta sequencing. Genomic DNA was extracted from the blood cell samples with the Qiagen DNeasy Blood Extraction Kit. CDR1 and CDR2, looked up from the germline V gene, are MNHEY and SVGAGI. The V and J ends are trimmed by 5 bases and 5 bases, leaving 19 bases between them. The CDR3 holds 15 amino acids from the cysteine to the phenylalanine. The DNA shown is the 45-base CDR3, in frame from base 1. Preparation of the library involved the immunoSEQ multiplex PCR assay. A mixture of 60 forward primers for TCR Vbeta segments and 13 reverse primers for TCR Jbeta segments was used in the multiplex PCR. A multiplex PCR assay on genomic DNA amplified the CDR3 region of rearranged TCR beta genes. The amplified TCR beta libraries were sequenced on the Illumina HiSeq System as 87-base-pair reads. The authors processed their data as follows. Across the 500 to 700 repertoires, a later analysis counted some 80 million unique TCR beta chains, roughly 11 million of which were shared by at least two donors. To remove PCR and sequencing errors, raw reads were error-corrected and collapsed into unique sequences using a nearest-neighbor algorithm that merged closely related sequences. V, D and J gene segments were assigned by aligning CDR3 sequences to IMGT reference sequences. Each retained sequence needed at least a six-nucleotide match to both a V gene segment and a J gene segment. A rearrangement was called productive if the CDR3 had no stop codons and remained in frame with V and J, and every other rearrangement was called non-productive. Following IMGT convention, CDR3 was defined as the stretch from the second conserved V-encoded cysteine up to the conserved J-encoded phenylalanine. The earlier analysis of 500 to 650 of the donors excluded any sequence lacking an unambiguous match to a single V gene segment. In an earlier analysis of a few hundred of the donors, a V segment was called functional when productive rearrangements were above 56.7%, and segregating when the standard deviation between donors exceeded 5%. A statistical classification framework was developed to diagnose cytomegalovirus status using the catalog of TCR beta chain sequences. In a later analysis, V and J genes were assigned by comparing TCR nucleotide sequences against IMGT/GENE-DB human TR gene sequences. In a later analysis, CDR3 sequences and most-parsimonious VDJ recombination scenarios were assigned using the TCRdist pipeline. In a later analysis, every TCR beta chain was defined by the combination of its CDR3 amino acid sequence and its V-gene family, and reads without a unique V-gene family were dropped. To address suspected cross-contamination and a sequencing artifact, a later analysis removed under 600 highly shared, low-generation-probability nucleotide sequences. In a later analysis, a clonal expansion index was calculated for each public chain from normalized within-repertoire ranks of inferred template counts. In a later analysis, generation probabilities were computed with a VDJ recombination model fitted to out-of-frame rearrangements, and the resulting probabilities were checked against IGoR. Hypergeometric tests were used in a later analysis to score TCR-TCR, TCR-HLA and TCR-CMV co-occurrence, with a repertoire-size bias correction applied to the TCR pairs. A later analysis estimated false discovery rates by permuting HLA or CMV assignments 20 times. A later analysis grouped co-occurring TCRs with DBSCAN, adding TCRdist sequence similarity when clustering within HLA-allele-positive subsets. Repertoires with fewer than 30,000 or more than 120,000 public chains, plus five repertoires with anomalous nucleotide sharing, were excluded from co-occurrence clustering. In its TCRdb copy, this immuneACCESS table keeps in-frame sequences only and misses some clones. Where compared with another copy, unresolved V genes explain less than half of these, and the others have no known cause. That table supplies the V and J calls and clone size; D and trimming were determined from the DNA. The sample includes about 190,000 clones, with 79% observed a single time. About 1.5% of the sample is taken by the ten largest.

The source of this sequence is a woman aged 18-29 years in good health and CMV-seronegative. The chain couples TRBV6-5 to TRBJ2-7; a weak D assignment points to TRBD1 (6 bases agree). The source material was PBMCs. The CDR3 reads as follows: CASSPPTGPRDEQYF. The base sequence is TGTGCCAGCAGTCCACCGACAGGTCCCCGGGACGAGCAGTACTTC.